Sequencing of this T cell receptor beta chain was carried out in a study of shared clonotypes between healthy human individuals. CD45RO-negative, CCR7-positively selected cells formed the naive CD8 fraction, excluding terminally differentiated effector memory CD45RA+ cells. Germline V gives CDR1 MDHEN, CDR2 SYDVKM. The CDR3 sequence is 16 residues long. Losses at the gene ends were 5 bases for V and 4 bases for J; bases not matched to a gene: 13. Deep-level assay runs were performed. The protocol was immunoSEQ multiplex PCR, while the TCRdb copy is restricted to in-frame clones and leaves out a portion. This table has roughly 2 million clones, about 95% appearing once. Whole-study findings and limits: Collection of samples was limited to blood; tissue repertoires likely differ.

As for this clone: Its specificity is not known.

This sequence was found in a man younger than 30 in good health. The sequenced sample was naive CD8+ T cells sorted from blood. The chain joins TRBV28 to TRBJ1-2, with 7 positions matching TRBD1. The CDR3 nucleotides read TGTGCCAGCAGTACGGCACAGGGGCAGGGGCTCTATGGCTACACCTTC. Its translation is CASSTAQGQGLYGYTF.